The clone carrying this T cell receptor (beta chain) was seen a few times. The source of the sample is a study of cytomegalovirus exposure and HLA in healthy donors. The V gene's germline CDR1 is SGHTA and CDR2 FQGNSA. The CDR3 sequence is 13 residues long. V lost 1 base and J lost 5; bases outside the gene matches: 1. It was with 60 Vbeta and 13 Jbeta primers that the PCR ran. This table comes from immunoSEQ multiplex PCR, and its TCRdb copy is limited to in-frame clones, with some not included. Among 55,000 to 65,000 clones, roughly 75% were seen once, and the ten largest hold under 8%. Sequenced input: PBMCs. V usage is TRBV7-2 and J usage is TRBJ2-5; 7 nucleotides match TRBD1. This TCR was sampled from a man aged 25-45 years in good health and CMV-seropositive. DNA for the CDR3: TGTGCCAGCAGCTTAGAACAGGGGGAGACCCAGTACTTC. Translating it yields CASSLEQGETQYF. Filled out from reference TRBV7-2 and TRBJ2-5, the complete variable domain reads GAGVSQSPSNKVTEKGKDVELRCDPISGHTALYWYRQSLGQGLEFLIYFQGNSAPDKSGLPSDRFSAERTGGSVSTLTIQRTQQEDSAVYLCASSLEQGETQYFGPGTRLLVL.